Listed below are T cell receptor beta chains from one sample, sequenced in a study of molecular identifiers for immune sequencing clone quantification. TCRdb called the PCR reads again in MiXCR, with one record for every CDR3 protein. Of under 85,000 distinct CDR3 sequences in the sample, less than 20% were seen once. Sequenced material: naive CD8+ T cells from blood, with Jurkat cell RNA spiked in. These TCRs come from a human donor in good health. Some libraries in this study had Jurkat cell RNA spiked in. Both conserved end residues are part of each CDR3.

V	CDR3
TRBV5-1	CASSLVSANFISYNEQFF
TRBV7-3	CASSSPASDEQYF
TRBV4-1	CASRGRTSDQETQYF
TRBV9	CASSSRDSSYEQYF
TRBV19	CASSIAGVSDEQYF
TRBV7-6	CASSLKRACTDTQYF
TRBV6-2/TRBV6-3	CAISALFGGTRPDVGDEQFF
TRBV6-6	CASSYLAGVYNEQFF
TRBV28	CASSLWGEGTNTEAFF
TRBV28	CASSLRDRGWTEAFF
TRBV27	CASSVDRGGNQPQHF
TRBV6-2/TRBV6-3	CASSWNRYNEQSF
TRBV28	CASSSPPKTTYNEQFF
TRBV7-8	CASASRSGTGYEQYF
TRBV20-1	CSARGLAGGSVQANEQFF
TRBV12-3/TRBV12-4	CASSLGGAGAYGYTF
TRBV6-5	CASKQNTEAFF
TRBV4-2	CASSQGNEQYF
TRBV24-1	CATSDSRLAAYNEQFF
TRBV7-2	CASSSSLPGGYTF
TRBV7-6	CASNSGAGGPGAKNIQYF
TRBV19	CASSWAGSPYEQYF
TRBV2	CASSEFKYSNQPQRF
TRBV27	CASSLIEPPGYGYTF
TRBV11-2	CASSFHEETQYF
TRBV30	CAWKLASYNEQFF
TRBV11-2	CASSALAANQETQYF
TRBV7-9	CASSEVAYSTDTQYF
TRBV7-9	CASTLVVPRTETYNSPLHF
TRBV24-1	CATSDFLTVACEQFF
TRBV24-1	CATSAADSINEKLFF
TRBV6-5	CASSISGTGTYEQYF
TRBV29-1	CSVGFGRSNEQFF
TRBV29-1	CSVEGWGGPHEETQYF
TRBV28	CAGSFSGLAFF
TRBV20-1	CSARDMGESYNEQFF
TRBV11-3	CASSPSSSYEQYF
TRBV6-5	CASSYQAWTYNEQFF
TRBV7-6	CASSSSPGANEQYF
TRBV2	CASSERRLADNEQFF
TRBV5-1	CASRRGTSGINNEQFF
TRBV29-1	CSVDGRDSRGNTIYF
TRBV27	CASSFRGSYEQYF
TRBV5-4	CTSRLGSGEQYF
TRBV27	CASSFYEGLRGTDTQYF